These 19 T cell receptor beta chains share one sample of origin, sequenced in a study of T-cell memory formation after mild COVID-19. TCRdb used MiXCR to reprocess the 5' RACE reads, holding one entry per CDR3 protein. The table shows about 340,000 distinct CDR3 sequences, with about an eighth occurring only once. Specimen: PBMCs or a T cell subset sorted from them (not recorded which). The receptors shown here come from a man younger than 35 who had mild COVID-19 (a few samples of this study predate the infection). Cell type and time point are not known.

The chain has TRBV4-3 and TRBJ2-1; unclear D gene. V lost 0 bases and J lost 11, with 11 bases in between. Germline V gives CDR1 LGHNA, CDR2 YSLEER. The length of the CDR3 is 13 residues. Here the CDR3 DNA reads TGCGCCAGCAGCCAAGAATGGCTATCCAAGCAGTTCTTC. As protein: CASSQEWLSKQFF.

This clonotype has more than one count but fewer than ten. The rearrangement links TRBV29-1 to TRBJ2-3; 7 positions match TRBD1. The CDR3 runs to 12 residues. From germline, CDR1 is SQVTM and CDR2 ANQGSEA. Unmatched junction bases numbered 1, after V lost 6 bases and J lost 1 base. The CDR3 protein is CSVDRGTDTQYF. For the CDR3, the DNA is TGCAGCGTAGACAGGGGCACAGATACGCAGTATTTT.

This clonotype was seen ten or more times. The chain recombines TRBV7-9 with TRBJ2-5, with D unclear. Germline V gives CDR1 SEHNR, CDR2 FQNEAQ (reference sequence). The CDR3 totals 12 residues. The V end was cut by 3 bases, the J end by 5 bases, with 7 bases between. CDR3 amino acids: CASSFSGETQYF. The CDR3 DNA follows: TGTGCCAGCAGCTTCTCTGGGGAGACCCAGTACTTC. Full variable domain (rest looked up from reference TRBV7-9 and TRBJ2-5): DTGVSQNPRHKITKRGQNVTFRCDPISEHNRLYWYRQTLGQGPEFLTYFQNEAQLEKSRLLSDRFSAERPKGSFSTLEIQRTEQGDSAMYLCASSFSGETQYFGPGTRLLVL.

The CDR3 here is CASSQEDATDTQYF. CDR3 DNA sequence: TGCGCCAGCAGCCAAGAGGATGCGACAGATACGCAGTATTTT. The chain employs TRBV4-3 and TRBJ2-3, with D unresolved. V lost 0 bases to trimming and J lost 3 bases, with 7 bases between them. This CDR3 comprises 14 residues. The germline gives CDR1 LGHNA, CDR2 YSLEER.

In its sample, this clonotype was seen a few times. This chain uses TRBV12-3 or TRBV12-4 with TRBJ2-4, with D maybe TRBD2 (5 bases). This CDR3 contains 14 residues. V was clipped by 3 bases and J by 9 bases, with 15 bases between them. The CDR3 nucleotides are TGTGCCAGCAGTTTGGGCCAGGTTGAGGGCATTCAGTACTTC. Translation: CASSLGQVEGIQYF.

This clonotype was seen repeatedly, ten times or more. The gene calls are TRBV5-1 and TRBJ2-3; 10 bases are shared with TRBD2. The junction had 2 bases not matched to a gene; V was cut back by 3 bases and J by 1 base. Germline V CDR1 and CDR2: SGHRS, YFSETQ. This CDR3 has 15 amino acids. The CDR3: CASSSGTSGTDTQYF. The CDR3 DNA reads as TGCGCCAGCAGCTCCGGGACTAGCGGCACAGATACGCAGTATTTT.

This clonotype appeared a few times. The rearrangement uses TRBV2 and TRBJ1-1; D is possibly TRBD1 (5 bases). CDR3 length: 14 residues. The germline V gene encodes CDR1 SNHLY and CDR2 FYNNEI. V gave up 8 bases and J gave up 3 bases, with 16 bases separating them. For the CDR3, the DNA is TGTGCCAGCGAGGTGGCGGGGGGACACACTGAAGCTTTCTTT. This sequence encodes CASEVAGGHTEAFF.

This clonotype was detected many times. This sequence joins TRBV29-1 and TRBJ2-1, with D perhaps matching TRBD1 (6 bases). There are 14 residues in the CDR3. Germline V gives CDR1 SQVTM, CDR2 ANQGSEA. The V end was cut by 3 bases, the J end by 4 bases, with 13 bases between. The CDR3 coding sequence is TGCAGCGTTGAGGACAGAAAAATTTACAATGAGCAGTTCTTC. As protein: CSVEDRKIYNEQFF.

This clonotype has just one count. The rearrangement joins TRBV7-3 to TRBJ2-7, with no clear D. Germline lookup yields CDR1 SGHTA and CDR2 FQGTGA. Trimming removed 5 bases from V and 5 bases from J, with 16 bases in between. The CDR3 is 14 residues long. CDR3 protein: CASSPRLSFNEQYF. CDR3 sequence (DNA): TGTGCCAGCAGCCCAAGGCTGAGTTTCAACGAGCAGTACTTC.

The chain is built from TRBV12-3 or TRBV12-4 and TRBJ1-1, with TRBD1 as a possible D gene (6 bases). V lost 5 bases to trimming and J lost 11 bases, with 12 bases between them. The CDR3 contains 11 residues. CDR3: CASSNRVDAFF. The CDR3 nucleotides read TGTGCCAGCAGTAACAGGGTGGATGCTTTCTTT.

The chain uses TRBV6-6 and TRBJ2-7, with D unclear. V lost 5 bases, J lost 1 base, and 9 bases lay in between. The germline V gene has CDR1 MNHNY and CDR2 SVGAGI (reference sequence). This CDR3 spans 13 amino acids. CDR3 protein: CASSAPRSYEQYV. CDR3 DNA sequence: TGTGCCAGCAGTGCTCCTAGGTCCTACGAGCAGTACGTC.

The CDR3 reads CASSETTGAYEQYV. CDR3 sequence (DNA): TGTGCCAGCAGTGAAACCACAGGAGCCTACGAGCAGTACGTC. The V and J genes are TRBV2 and TRBJ2-7; TRBD1 is a possible D gene (5 bases). The CDR3 is 14 amino acids. V lost 2 bases, J lost 2 bases, and 10 bases lay in between. Germline V CDR1 and CDR2: SNHLY, FYNNEI.

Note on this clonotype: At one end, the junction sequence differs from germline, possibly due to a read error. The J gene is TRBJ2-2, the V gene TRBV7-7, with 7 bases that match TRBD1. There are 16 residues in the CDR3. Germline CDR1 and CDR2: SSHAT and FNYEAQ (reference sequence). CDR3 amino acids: CASSLGQAPNTGELFF. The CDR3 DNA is TGTGCTAGCAGCTTAGGACAGGCCCCGAACACCGGGGAGCTGTTTTTT.

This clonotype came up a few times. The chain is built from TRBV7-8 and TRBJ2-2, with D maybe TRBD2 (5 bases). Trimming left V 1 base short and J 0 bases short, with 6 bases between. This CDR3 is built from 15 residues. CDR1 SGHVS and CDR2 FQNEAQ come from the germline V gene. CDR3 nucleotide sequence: TGTGCCAGCAGCTTAGTACTAGCGAACACCGGGGAGCTGTTTTTT. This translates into CASSLVLANTGELFF.

CDR3 sequence reads: CSVEDFGRAGANVLTF. In DNA form, the CDR3 reads TGCAGCGTTGAAGATTTCGGCAGGGCTGGGGCCAACGTCCTGACTTTC. J is TRBJ2-6 and V is TRBV29-1; tentatively, D is TRBD1 (5 bases). The CDR3 runs to 16 residues. Germline CDR1 reads SQVTM; CDR2 reads ANQGSEA. Trimming removed 0 bases from V and 2 bases from J, with 11 bases in between.

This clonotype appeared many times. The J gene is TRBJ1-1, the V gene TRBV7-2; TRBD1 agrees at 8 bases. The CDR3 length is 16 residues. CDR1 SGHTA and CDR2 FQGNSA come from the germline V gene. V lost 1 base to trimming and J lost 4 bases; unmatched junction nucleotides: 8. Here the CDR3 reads CASSLERTGTGTEAFF. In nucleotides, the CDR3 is TGTGCCAGCAGCTTAGAGCGGACAGGGACGGGCACTGAAGCTTTCTTT. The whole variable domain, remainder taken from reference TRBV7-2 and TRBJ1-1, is GAGVSQSPSNKVTEKGKDVELRCDPISGHTALYWYRQSLGQGLEFLIYFQGNSAPDKSGLPSDRFSAERTGGSVSTLTIQRTQQEDSAVYLCASSLERTGTGTEAFFGQGTRLTVV.

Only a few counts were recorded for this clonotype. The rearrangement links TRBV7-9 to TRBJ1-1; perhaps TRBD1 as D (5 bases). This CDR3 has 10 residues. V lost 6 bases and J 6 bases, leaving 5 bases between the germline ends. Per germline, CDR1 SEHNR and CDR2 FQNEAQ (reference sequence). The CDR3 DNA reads TGTGCCAGCAGGGGGGCTGAAGCTTTCTTT. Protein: CASRGAEAFF.

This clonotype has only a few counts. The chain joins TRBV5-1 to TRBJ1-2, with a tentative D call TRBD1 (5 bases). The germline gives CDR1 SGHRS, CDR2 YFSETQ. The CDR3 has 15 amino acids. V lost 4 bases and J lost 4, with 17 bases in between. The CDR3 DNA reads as TGCGCCAGCAGCGCCGGGATGGGGCACCTCTATGGCTACACCTTC. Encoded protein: CASSAGMGHLYGYTF.

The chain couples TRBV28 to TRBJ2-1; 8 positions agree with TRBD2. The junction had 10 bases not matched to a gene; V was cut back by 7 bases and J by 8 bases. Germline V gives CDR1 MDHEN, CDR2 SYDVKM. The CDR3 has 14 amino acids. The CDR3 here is CASTSTGGRDEQFF. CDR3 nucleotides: TGTGCCAGCACATCGACGGGGGGGAGGGATGAGCAGTTCTTC.